These 24 T cell receptor beta chains originate from one sample sequenced in a study of cytomegalovirus exposure and HLA in healthy donors. PCR employed 60 Vbeta and 13 Jbeta primers. This table comes from immunoSEQ multiplex PCR, and its TCRdb copy is limited to in-frame clones, with some not included. Seen here are over 100,000 clones, nearly 80% observed once, and the top ten hold about 3.3%. Sequencing was done on a sample of PBMCs. Source of these receptors: a woman in her 30s in good health and CMV-seropositive.

The chain employs TRBV28 and TRBJ2-2; D may be TRBD1 (5 bases). The CDR3 loop spans 14 amino acids. Trimming removed 4 bases from V and 3 bases from J, with 9 bases in between. Germline values: CDR1 MDHEN, CDR2 SYDVKM. CDR3 sequence (DNA): TGTGCCAGCAGTTCGACAGATGACACCGGGGAGCTGTTTTTT. Its protein product is CASSSTDDTGELFF. The whole variable domain, filled in from reference TRBV28 and TRBJ2-2, reads DVKVTQSSRYLVKRTGEKVFLECVQDMDHENMFWYRQDPGLGLRLIYFSYDVKMKEKGDIPEGYSVSREKKERFSLILESASTNQTSMYLCASSSTDDTGELFFGEGSRLTVL.

V is TRBV5-1 and J is TRBJ2-1, with 8 bases aligning to TRBD2. The CDR3 loop spans 15 amino acids. The V gene end was trimmed by 4 bases and the J gene end by 1 base; junction bases not matched to a gene: 4. Germline CDR1 reads SGHRS; CDR2 reads YFSETQ. The CDR3 DNA reads as TGCGCCAGCAGCCCTATAGCGGGGTCCTACAATGAGCAGTTCTTC. Residues: CASSPIAGSYNEQFF.

J is TRBJ2-5 and V is TRBV18, with TRBD2 matching over 7 bases. CDR1 and CDR2 (germline): KGHSH, LQKENI. The CDR3 consists of 14 residues. With 0 bases clipped from V and 5 bases from J, the junction kept 3 bases outside the gene matches. CDR3 in amino acids: CASSPPGRVETQYF. The CDR3 DNA sequence: TGTGCCAGCTCACCACCTGGGAGGGTTGAGACCCAGTACTTC.

The V and J genes are TRBV15 and TRBJ2-7; 8 bases agree with TRBD1. Trimming cost V 2 bases and J 4 bases; bases outside gene matches: 4. CDR3 length: 14 residues. Looked up from germline, CDR1 is LNHNV and CDR2 is YYDKDF (reference sequence). CDR3: CATSRNRGAYEQYF. CDR3 DNA: TGTGCCACCAGCAGAAACAGGGGGGCATACGAGCAGTACTTC.

The V call is TRBV25-1, the J call TRBJ1-2; tentatively, D is TRBD1 (6 bases). Germline V lookup: CDR1 MGHDK, CDR2 SYGVNS. Deletions cut 2 bases from V and 2 bases from J, with 15 bases between. This CDR3 is 16 amino acids long. The CDR3 nucleotides read TGTGCCAGCAGTGAAGGGGGCGTACCGAAAAACTATGGCTACACCTTC. Residues: CASSEGGVPKNYGYTF.

A few counts support this clone. This chain joins TRBV11-2 and TRBJ2-1; 11 nucleotides line up with TRBD2. The CDR3 runs 19 residues. Germline V gene sequence: CDR1 SGHAT, CDR2 FQNNGV. Trimming at V came to 1 base and at J to 8 bases, leaving 16 bases not matched to a gene. CDR3 amino acids: CASSLVSVAGGPGADEQFF. Here the CDR3 DNA reads TGTGCCAGCAGCTTAGTGTCGGTAGCGGGGGGGCCCGGTGCGGATGAGCAGTTCTTC.

This clone has more than one count but fewer than ten. V gene TRBV4-3 combines with J gene TRBJ2-7; TRBD2 matches at 7 bases. The CDR3 is 15 residues long. V was pared by 1 base and J by 2 bases, with 5 bases of the junction left unmatched. Germline CDR1 and CDR2: LGHNA and YSLEER. Written as DNA, the CDR3 is TGCGCCAGCAGCCAAGCGCCGGGGGGTACCTACGAGCAGTACTTC. It is translated as CASSQAPGGTYEQYF.

The V call is TRBV21-1, the J call TRBJ2-3; the table's D call, TRBD2, was not checked against the DNA. TRBV21-1 is deemed a pseudogene. The CDR3 sequence is 14 residues long. Written as DNA, the CDR3 is TGTGCCAGCGGAAGATTGCGGGGGAGGGATACGCAGTATTTT. As protein: CASGRLRGRDTQYF.

V and J are TRBV7-9 and TRBJ2-5, with 7 bases matching TRBD1. The CDR3 is 14 residues long. The germline V gene has CDR1 SEHNR and CDR2 FQNEAQ (reference sequence). The V gene end was trimmed by 2 bases and the J gene end by 3 bases; junction bases not matched to a gene: 3. In DNA, the CDR3 is TGTGCCAGCAGCTTATCGGGGACAGAAGAGACCCAGTACTTC. This sequence encodes CASSLSGTEETQYF.

This clone showed up just a few times. The J gene is TRBJ1-1, the V gene TRBV30; D may be TRBD1 (5 bases). The germline V gene encodes CDR1 GTSNPN and CDR2 SVGIG (reference sequence). Trimming removed 4 bases at V and 5 bases at J, with 14 bases between. The CDR3 has 13 residues. CDR3: CAWKGSRVTEAFF. The DNA for the CDR3 is TGTGCCTGGAAGGGGTCCCGAGTGACTGAAGCTTTCTTT.

This clone has a single count. The chain links TRBV7-6 to TRBJ2-1; tentative D call: TRBD2 (5 bases). This CDR3 region has 16 residues. Trimming took 4 bases from V and 4 from J, leaving 17 bases between them. Germline V gene data show CDR1 as SGHVS and CDR2 as FNYEAQ. CDR3 in DNA: TGTGCCAGCAGCTACCTCGGAGGTACGGGTTACAATGAGCAGTTCTTC. Protein: CASSYLGGTGYNEQFF.

V usage is TRBV4-3 and J usage is TRBJ2-5; 7 nucleotides agree with TRBD2. The V and J ends lost 1 base and 2 bases, in that order; junction bases with no gene match: 4. This CDR3 is built from 15 residues. The germline V gene has CDR1 LGHNA and CDR2 YSLEER. CDR3 sequence (DNA): TGCGCCAGCAGCCAAGGATGGGACTATCAAGAGACCCAGTACTTC. Its translation is CASSQGWDYQETQYF.

CDR3 amino acids: CASRTPRGRILDEQYF. CDR3 DNA: TGTGCCAGCAGGACCCCCAGGGGGCGGATATTGGACGAGCAGTACTTC. The genes are TRBV11-2 and TRBJ2-7; 8 nucleotides match TRBD1. Germline V gene sequence: CDR1 SGHAT, CDR2 FQNNGV. This CDR3 is 16 amino acids long. With V trimmed by 6 bases and J by 5 bases, 15 bases remained unmatched. Drawing the rest from reference TRBV11-2 and TRBJ2-7, the complete variable domain is EAGVAQSPRYKIIEKRQSVAFWCNPISGHATLYWYQQILGQGPKLLIQFQNNGVVDDSQLPKDRFSAERLKGVDSTLKIQPAKLEDSAVYLCASRTPRGRILDEQYFGPGTRLTVT.

The chain employs TRBV23-1 and TRBJ2-3; no clear D. TRBV23-1 has ORF status, its function being uncertain. V was cut by 4 bases and J by 0 bases, with 17 bases left in between. This CDR3 is 17 amino acids long. As DNA, the CDR3 is TGCGCCAGCAGTCTCAACGGATGCAGGTGTAGCACAGATACGCAGTATTTT. Translated: CASSLNGCRCSTDTQYF.

The V call is TRBV4-3, the J call TRBJ2-2; 14 bases align to TRBD2. CDR1 is LGHNA, CDR2 YSLEER, per germline. The CDR3 has 19 amino acids. The V and J ends lost 4 bases and 4 bases, in that order; junction bases with no gene match: 11. CDR3 in amino acids: CASSPRLAGGRRGTGELFF. CDR3 nucleotides: TGCGCCAGCAGCCCCCGACTAGCGGGGGGGCGGCGTGGCACCGGGGAGCTGTTTTTT.

The rearrangement joins TRBV5-4 to TRBJ2-1, with D maybe TRBD1 (5 bases). The CDR3 covers 12 residues. Germline CDR1 and CDR2: SGHNT and YYREEE (reference sequence). V gave up 4 bases and J gave up 7 bases, with 9 bases separating them. This CDR3 reads CASSPRQNEQFF. CDR3 nucleotides: TGTGCCAGCAGCCCTCGACAGAATGAGCAGTTCTTC.

As for this clone: The junction departs from the called germline gene at one end, perhaps through a read error. The chain employs TRBV7-9 and TRBJ2-5; D possibly corresponds to TRBD2 (6 bases). The germline V gene has CDR1 SEHNR and CDR2 FQNEAQ (reference sequence). This CDR3 has 15 residues. The CDR3, as DNA: TGTTCCAGCAGCTCCTCTAGGGTCGGGAGAGAGACCCAGTACTTC. This sequence encodes CSSSSSRVGRETQYF.

The chain combines TRBV7-2 with TRBJ2-3; 7 bases align to TRBD2. The CDR3 is 17 amino acids. Germline V gene lookup returns CDR1 SGHTA and CDR2 FQGNSA. J lost 0 bases, V lost 5 bases, and 11 bases had no gene match. This CDR3 reads CASSRNGRGISTDTQYF. The CDR3 DNA reads TGTGCCAGCAGCCGAAACGGGCGGGGGATCAGCACAGATACGCAGTATTTT.

This chain joins TRBV20-1 and TRBJ2-7; no clear D. The CDR3 runs 11 residues. Trimming stripped 4 bases from V and 3 bases from J, with 7 bases between. CDR1 and CDR2 from the germline V gene are DFQATT and SNEGSKA (reference sequence). DNA for the CDR3: TGCAGTGCTAAAACTTACTACGAGCAGTACTTC. Protein product: CSAKTYYEQYF.

This chain links TRBV2 with TRBJ1-4, with D possibly TRBD1 on 6 matching bases. The length of the CDR3 is 14 residues. V dropped 6 bases and J dropped 12 bases, with 20 bases sitting between them. Germline CDR1 reads SNHLY; CDR2 reads FYNNEI. CDR3 protein: CASRGEGGPRELFF. The CDR3 DNA is TGTGCCAGCAGGGGGGAGGGGGGGCCGAGGGAACTGTTTTTT.

The chain couples TRBV19 to TRBJ1-3; 7 bases fit TRBD1. Germline CDR1 and CDR2: LNHDA and SQIVND (reference sequence). CDR3 length: 12 amino acids. The CDR3 bases are TGTGGCACCGGGGACAGTGGAAACACCATATATTTT. This codes for CGTGDSGNTIYF.

The chain recombines TRBV5-4 with TRBJ2-1; 8 bases map to TRBD1. CDR3 length: 15 residues. Germline assignment: CDR1 SGHNT and CDR2 YYREEE (reference sequence). V lost 4 bases, J lost 6 bases, and 9 bases stayed unmatched. The CDR3 bases are TGTGCCAGCAGCCAACCGACAGGGGCGGTCAATGAGCAGTTCTTC. Protein product: CASSQPTGAVNEQFF.

This chain's CDR3 is CASSEALTGRLYIQYF. Here the CDR3 DNA reads TGTGCCAGCAGTGAAGCCCTGACAGGGCGCTTGTACATTCAGTACTTC. The chain carries TRBV6-1 and TRBJ2-4; TRBD1 aligns across 7 bases. The CDR3 is 16 residues long. Germline lookup yields CDR1 MNHNS and CDR2 SASEGT. Trimming removed 0 bases from V and 8 bases from J; junction bases left unmatched: 10.

The chain links TRBV30 to TRBJ1-6; D not certain. V lost 0 bases and J 15 bases, leaving 15 bases between the germline ends. The V gene's germline CDR1 is GTSNPN and CDR2 SVGIG (reference sequence). This CDR3 contains 13 residues. CDR3 in amino acids: CAWSVRGSERLHF. CDR3 DNA sequence: TGTGCCTGGAGTGTACGAGGCAGCGAGCGCCTCCACTTT.